Presented here are 14 T cell receptor beta chains from one specimen sequenced in a study of OX40 agonist ivuxolimab in advanced cancers. The protocol was immunoSEQ multiplex PCR, while the TCRdb copy is restricted to in-frame clones and leaves out a portion. Seen here are tens of thousands of clones, less than 90% observed once, and the top ten hold less than 4%. Sequenced here: CD4+ or CD8+ T cells sorted from blood, sampled in a trial of the OX40 agonist ivuxolimab. The receptors stem from an adult with an advanced solid tumor such as melanoma, head and neck, liver or kidney cancer.

This clone was seen only once. This rearrangement joins TRBV28 to TRBJ2-2; TRBD2 matches 7 bases. The CDR3 contains 15 residues. With V trimmed by 6 bases and J by 5 bases, 9 bases remained unmatched. Looked up from germline, CDR1 is MDHEN and CDR2 is SYDVKM. The CDR3 spells CASSLARLATGELFF. The CDR3 coding sequence is TGTGCCAGCAGCCTCGCCCGACTAGCTACCGGGGAGCTGTTTTTT.

V is TRBV7-8 and J is TRBJ1-2; D may be TRBD1 (6 bases). Germline V gives CDR1 SGHVS, CDR2 FQNEAQ. V was pared by 3 bases and J by 6 bases, with 20 bases between. This CDR3 comprises 16 residues. CDR3 nucleotides: TGTGCCAGCAGCTTTTACAGGGTATTACAGGGTCATGGCTACACCTTC. This sequence encodes CASSFYRVLQGHGYTF. The whole variable domain, filled in from reference TRBV7-8 and TRBJ1-2, reads GAGVSQSPRYKVAKRGQDVALRCDPISGHVSLFWYQQALGQGPEFLTYFQNEAQLDKSGLPSDRFFAERPEGSVSTLKIQRTQQEDSAVYLCASSFYRVLQGHGYTFGSGTRLTVV.

The chain is built from TRBV11-1 and TRBJ1-2; 7 bases match TRBD1. Trimming removed 3 bases from V and 7 bases from J; junction bases left unmatched: 11. CDR3 length: 15 residues. The germline V gene encodes CDR1 SGHAT and CDR2 FQDESV (reference sequence). The CDR3 sequence is CASSFNPSGTVGYTF. The CDR3, as DNA: TGTGCCAGCAGCTTCAATCCCTCCGGGACAGTTGGCTACACCTTC.

This chain joins TRBV23-1 and TRBJ1-5; a possible D gene is TRBD1 (6 bases). TRBV23-1 is placed among ORFs of uncertain function. With 1 base removed from V and 6 bases from J, the gap between germline ends came to 22 bases. This CDR3 has 18 residues. The CDR3 here is CASSQLDSVNGSGQPQHF. The CDR3 DNA reads TGCGCCAGCAGTCAATTGGACAGTGTTAACGGGAGTGGTCAGCCCCAGCATTTT.

The chain combines TRBV28 with TRBJ1-3; D gene unclear. Germline CDR1 and CDR2: MDHEN and SYDVKM. V lost 1 base and J 0 bases, leaving 7 bases between the germline ends. The CDR3 extends over 15 amino acids. The CDR3 protein is CASSLSDISGNTIYF. In DNA form, the CDR3 reads TGTGCCAGCAGTTTATCCGATATCTCTGGAAACACCATATATTTT.

The chain is built from TRBV18 and TRBJ1-2; D is unclear. The length of the CDR3 is 13 residues. Germline values: CDR1 KGHSH, CDR2 LQKENI. Trimming took 8 bases from V and 0 from J, leaving 10 bases between them. For the CDR3, the DNA is TGTGCCAGCGTACCTTCGTCTAACTATGGCTACACCTTC. This codes for CASVPSSNYGYTF.

This clone was counted a single time. The CDR3 sequence is CASSLAPSSLGDTQYF. The CDR3 nucleotides read TGTGCCAGCAGCTTAGCCCCTAGCAGCCTTGGAGATACGCAGTATTTT. V gene TRBV7-2 combines with J gene TRBJ2-3; a weak D match, TRBD2 (5 bases). V lost 0 bases and J lost 5, with 15 bases in between. This CDR3 has 16 amino acids. The germline V gene has CDR1 SGHTA and CDR2 FQGNSA.

The chain joins TRBV28 to TRBJ2-4; tentative D call: TRBD2 (7 bases). Germline loops: CDR1 MDHEN, CDR2 SYDVKM. V shed 7 bases and J shed 1 base, with 14 bases lying between them. The CDR3 sequence is 15 residues long. In DNA, the CDR3 is TGTGCCAGCACCCTGGGGGGGGCGGCCAAAAACATTCAGTACTTC. This sequence encodes CASTLGGAAKNIQYF. Filled out from reference TRBV28 and TRBJ2-4, the complete variable domain reads DVKVTQSSRYLVKRTGEKVFLECVQDMDHENMFWYRQDPGLGLRLIYFSYDVKMKEKGDIPEGYSVSREKKERFSLILESASTNQTSMYLCASTLGGAAKNIQYFGAGTRLSVL.

The rearrangement uses TRBV6-5 and TRBJ2-7; maybe TRBD1 (5 bases). In germline, CDR1 is MNHEY, CDR2 SVGAGI. The CDR3 has 12 residues. The germline V and J ends were trimmed by 0 bases and 9 bases, with 9 bases remaining between them. CDR3 DNA sequence: TGTGCCAGCAGTTACTCGACGCAGGGGCAGTACTTC. Translated, it gives CASSYSTQGQYF.

The chain employs TRBV5-1 and TRBJ1-4; D unclear. This CDR3 contains 12 residues. In germline, CDR1 is SGHRS, CDR2 YFSETQ. Trimming removed 4 bases at V and 8 bases at J, with 9 bases between. The CDR3 region is CASSTDGEKLFF. The DNA of the CDR3 is TGCGCCAGCAGCACGGACGGAGAAAAACTGTTTTTT.

The rearrangement uses TRBV7-8 and TRBJ2-2, with a tentative D call TRBD2 (6 bases). The V gene's germline CDR1 is SGHVS and CDR2 FQNEAQ. This CDR3 region has 18 residues. V lost 1 base to trimming and J lost 4 bases, with 19 bases between them. CDR3 sequence: CASSLGRRRGGSTGELFF. DNA of the CDR3: TGTGCCAGCAGCTTAGGTCGTCGTCGGGGAGGATCCACCGGGGAGCTGTTTTTT.

The chain carries TRBV9 and TRBJ2-7, with 9 nucleotides matching TRBD1. Trimming took 4 bases from V and 3 from J; bases not matched to a gene: 17. The CDR3 totals 18 residues. Germline loops: CDR1 SGDLS, CDR2 YYNGEE. The CDR3 DNA reads TGTGCCAGCAGCCCCGGGACAGGGTATTACCCCCGAGGCTACGAGCAGTACTTC. Its translation is CASSPGTGYYPRGYEQYF.

The V call is TRBV28, the J call TRBJ1-2; D possibly corresponds to TRBD1 (5 bases). V lost 4 bases to trimming and J lost 4 bases, with 16 bases between them. CDR3 size: 15 residues. The germline gives CDR1 MDHEN, CDR2 SYDVKM. The CDR3: CASSSPSVGAYGYTF. CDR3 in DNA: TGTGCCAGCAGTTCCCCTTCGGTAGGGGCCTATGGCTACACCTTC.

The gene calls are TRBV7-9 and TRBJ1-3, with D hard to call. Trimming pared 2 bases from V and 0 bases from J, leaving 8 bases between. Germline CDR1 and CDR2: SEHNR and FQNEAQ (reference sequence). The CDR3 is 15 amino acids. DNA of the CDR3: TGTGCCAGCAGCTTATCCGAACACTCTGGAAACACCATATATTTT. It yields the protein CASSLSEHSGNTIYF.